These T cell receptor beta chains were read from a single sample in a study of blood T cell repertoires in COVID-19. Only in-frame clones appear in the TCRdb table, and some are missing; sequencing was by immunoSEQ multiplex PCR. The sample has approximately 110,000 clones; around 85% are singletons. Source material: peripheral blood. These receptors were taken from a woman older than 75 with COVID-19, enrolled during active disease. Each CDR3 is given with its conserved first and last residue.

j_gene: TRBJ2-5
v_gene: TRBV7-9
CDR3aa: CASSLGDRGEQETQYF

j_gene: TRBJ2-7
v_gene: TRBV2
CDR3aa: CASSEARVSGRGYEQYF

j_gene: TRBJ2-7
v_gene: TRBV19
CDR3aa: CASSIDTGLEQYF

j_gene: TRBJ2-1
v_gene: TRBV6-4
CDR3aa: CASSELPGLAGGEQFF

j_gene: TRBJ2-1
v_gene: TRBV7-3
CDR3aa: CASSSRGLAGGSSYNEQFF

j_gene: TRBJ2-7
v_gene: TRBV11-2
CDR3aa: CASSPSGKAYEQYF

j_gene: TRBJ1-1
v_gene: TRBV28
CDR3aa: CASVARAEAFF

j_gene: TRBJ2-1
v_gene: TRBV5-1
CDR3aa: CASSALGVEQFF

j_gene: TRBJ2-3
v_gene: TRBV7-6
CDR3aa: CASSLAGTGITDTQYF

j_gene: TRBJ2-3
v_gene: TRBV7-8
CDR3aa: CASSLATSTDTQYF

j_gene: TRBJ1-3
v_gene: TRBV19
CDR3aa: CASTLWPAGTATSGNTIYF

j_gene: TRBJ2-7
v_gene: TRBV19
CDR3aa: CASSATLGPYEQYF

j_gene: TRBJ2-7
v_gene: TRBV9
CDR3aa: CASSVEGGVGEQYF

j_gene: TRBJ2-2
v_gene: TRBV21-1
CDR3aa: CASSKAPGQGMNTGELFF

j_gene: TRBJ2-1
v_gene: TRBV11-3
CDR3aa: CASSPRTSGSNEQFF

j_gene: TRBJ2-1
v_gene: TRBV19
CDR3aa: CASSIRASGGVNEQFF

j_gene: TRBJ2-5
v_gene: TRBV11-2
CDR3aa: CASSRGLQETQYF

j_gene: TRBJ2-3
v_gene: TRBV10-1
CDR3aa: CASSDWTSGRARYTDTQYF

j_gene: TRBJ1-1
v_gene: TRBV5-8
CDR3aa: CASSLVRTGVEAFF

j_gene: TRBJ2-1
v_gene: TRBV18
CDR3aa: CASSTLGQVSSYNEQFF

j_gene: TRBJ2-7
v_gene: TRBV2
CDR3aa: CASSDRGYYEQYF

j_gene: TRBJ2-1
v_gene: TRBV14
CDR3aa: CASNKLAGGINEQFF

j_gene: TRBJ2-7
v_gene: TRBV7-2
CDR3aa: CASSRDRGQYEQYF

j_gene: TRBJ2-7
v_gene: TRBV11-1
CDR3aa: CASSPGVEQYF

j_gene: TRBJ2-2
v_gene: TRBV7-3
CDR3aa: CASSSWAREVRTGELFF

j_gene: TRBJ2-7
v_gene: TRBV19
CDR3aa: CASSPRGGGGYEQYF

j_gene: TRBJ2-1
v_gene: TRBV20-1
CDR3aa: CGSGSIDEQFF

j_gene: TRBJ1-4
v_gene: TRBV27
CDR3aa: CATSDRAREKLFF

j_gene: TRBJ2-7
v_gene: TRBV7-2
CDR3aa: CASSQTSGGGEQYF

j_gene: TRBJ1-1
v_gene: TRBV5-4
CDR3aa: CASSLPEGVNTEAFF

j_gene: TRBJ2-7
v_gene: TRBV5-6
CDR3aa: CASSLEGREGLEYF

j_gene: TRBJ1-1
v_gene: TRBV5-1
CDR3aa: CASSWSGTVGGNEAFF

j_gene: TRBJ1-1
v_gene: TRBV28
CDR3aa: CASIGDRARNTEAFF

j_gene: TRBJ2-7
v_gene: TRBV12-3/TRBV12-4
CDR3aa: CASSRDSTYEQYF

j_gene: TRBJ2-1
v_gene: TRBV4-1
CDR3aa: CASRPGLAGGGDNEQFF

j_gene: TRBJ1-1
v_gene: TRBV11-3
CDR3aa: CASSSGRGQGAFF

j_gene: TRBJ1-2
v_gene: TRBV28
CDR3aa: CAGQTGGDSGYTF

j_gene: TRBJ2-1
v_gene: TRBV6-4
CDR3aa: CASSDGQGANEQFF

j_gene: TRBJ2-1
v_gene: TRBV2
CDR3aa: CASSELGGNEQFF

j_gene: TRBJ2-7
v_gene: TRBV6-5
CDR3aa: CASRRRDSHEQYF

j_gene: TRBJ2-5
v_gene: TRBV25-1
CDR3aa: CASSGMLAGAETQYF

j_gene: TRBJ2-5
v_gene: TRBV19
CDR3aa: CASSIGGRGEETQYF

j_gene: TRBJ2-1
v_gene: TRBV6-2/TRBV6-3
CDR3aa: CASSYRSTGLAGGSSYNEQFF

j_gene: TRBJ1-5
v_gene: TRBV19
CDR3aa: CASRQQGNQPQHF

j_gene: TRBJ2-5
v_gene: TRBV7-8
CDR3aa: CASSPLGGIKTQYF

j_gene: TRBJ2-6
v_gene: TRBV5-1
CDR3aa: CASSGDMSGANVLTF

j_gene: TRBJ1-1
v_gene: TRBV7-9
CDR3aa: CASSPAGDGEAFF

j_gene: TRBJ1-5
v_gene: TRBV16
CDR3aa: CASSQSSSDRVQPQHF

j_gene: TRBJ2-1
v_gene: TRBV7-3
CDR3aa: CASSLTGTSRGYEQFF

j_gene: TRBJ2-7
v_gene: TRBV12-3/TRBV12-4
CDR3aa: CASSSGTEREQYF

j_gene: TRBJ2-1
v_gene: TRBV5-8
CDR3aa: CASSSLAHFSYNEQFF

j_gene: TRBJ1-3
v_gene: TRBV7-2
CDR3aa: CASSLDPMSGNTIYF

j_gene: TRBJ1-2
v_gene: TRBV4-2
CDR3aa: CASSPDPTPGGYGYTF

j_gene: TRBJ1-2
v_gene: TRBV6-5
CDR3aa: CASGRTGFAYGYTF

j_gene: TRBJ2-2
v_gene: TRBV5-1
CDR3aa: CASSLVLADTGELFF

j_gene: TRBJ2-7
v_gene: TRBV6-2/TRBV6-3
CDR3aa: CASSPLSEQYF